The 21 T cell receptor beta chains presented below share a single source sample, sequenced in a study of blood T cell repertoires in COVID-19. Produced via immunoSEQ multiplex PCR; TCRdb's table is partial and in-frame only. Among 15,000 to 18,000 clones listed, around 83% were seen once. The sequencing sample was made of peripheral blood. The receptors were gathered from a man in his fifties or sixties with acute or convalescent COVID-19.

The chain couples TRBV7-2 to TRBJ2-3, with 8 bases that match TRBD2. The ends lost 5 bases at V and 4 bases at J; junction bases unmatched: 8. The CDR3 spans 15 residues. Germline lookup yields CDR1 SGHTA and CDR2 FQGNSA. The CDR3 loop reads CASSPGAGGADTQYF. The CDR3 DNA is TGTGCCAGCAGCCCCGGCGCGGGGGGTGCAGATACGCAGTATTTT.

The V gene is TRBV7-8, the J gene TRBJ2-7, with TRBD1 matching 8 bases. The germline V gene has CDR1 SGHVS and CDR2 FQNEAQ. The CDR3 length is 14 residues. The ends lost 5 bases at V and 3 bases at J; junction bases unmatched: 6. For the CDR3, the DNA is TGTGCCAGCAGCCCGACAGGGGCTGGCTACGAGCAGTACTTC. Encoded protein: CASSPTGAGYEQYF.

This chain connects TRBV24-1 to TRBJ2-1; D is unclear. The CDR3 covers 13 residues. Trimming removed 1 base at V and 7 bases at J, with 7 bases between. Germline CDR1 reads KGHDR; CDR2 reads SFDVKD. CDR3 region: CATSDLEWNEQFF. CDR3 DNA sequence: TGTGCCACCAGTGATTTAGAGTGGAATGAGCAGTTCTTC.

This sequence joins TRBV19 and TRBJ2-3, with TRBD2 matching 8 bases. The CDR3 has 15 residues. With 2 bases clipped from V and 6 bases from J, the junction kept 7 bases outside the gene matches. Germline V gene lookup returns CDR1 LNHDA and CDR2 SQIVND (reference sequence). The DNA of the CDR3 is TGTGCCAGTAGTATAACCAGCGGGAGTTTGGATACGCAGTATTTT. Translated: CASSITSGSLDTQYF.

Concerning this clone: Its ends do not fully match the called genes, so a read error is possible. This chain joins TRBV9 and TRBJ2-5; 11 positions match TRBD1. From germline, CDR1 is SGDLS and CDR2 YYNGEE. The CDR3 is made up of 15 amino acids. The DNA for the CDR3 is TGTGCCCGCAGCGGCGGACAGGGGGCGGGGGAGACCCAGTACTTC. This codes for CARSGGQGAGETQYF.

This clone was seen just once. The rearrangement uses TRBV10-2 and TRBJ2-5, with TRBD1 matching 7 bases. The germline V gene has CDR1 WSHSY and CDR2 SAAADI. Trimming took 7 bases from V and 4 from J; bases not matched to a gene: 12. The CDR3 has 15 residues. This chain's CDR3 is CASNDFGTEVETQYF. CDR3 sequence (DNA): TGCGCCAGCAACGATTTTGGGACAGAAGTAGAGACCCAGTACTTC.

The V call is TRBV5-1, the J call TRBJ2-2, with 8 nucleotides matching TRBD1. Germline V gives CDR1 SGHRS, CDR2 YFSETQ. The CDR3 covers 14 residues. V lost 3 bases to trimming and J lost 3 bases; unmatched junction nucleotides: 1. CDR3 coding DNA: TGCGCCAGCAGCTCGGGACAGGACACCGGGGAGCTGTTTTTT. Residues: CASSSGQDTGELFF.

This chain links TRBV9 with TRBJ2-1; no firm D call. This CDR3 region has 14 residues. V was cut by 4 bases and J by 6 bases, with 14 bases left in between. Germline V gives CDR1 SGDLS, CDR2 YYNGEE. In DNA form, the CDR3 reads TGTGCCAGCAGCCCCTTGACTGGCGGCAATGAGCAGTTCTTC. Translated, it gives CASSPLTGGNEQFF.

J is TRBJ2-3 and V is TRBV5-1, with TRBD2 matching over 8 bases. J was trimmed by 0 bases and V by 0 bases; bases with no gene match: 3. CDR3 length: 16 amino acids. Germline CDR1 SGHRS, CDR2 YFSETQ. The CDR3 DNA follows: TGCGCCAGCAGCTTGGGGACTAGCCGGAGCACAGATACGCAGTATTTT. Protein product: CASSLGTSRSTDTQYF.

The CDR3, as DNA: TGTGCCAGCAGCCAAGCCGCCTACGAGCAGTACTTC. It yields the protein CASSQAAYEQYF. J is TRBJ2-7 and V is TRBV3-1 (or the pseudogene TRBV3-2); no definite D call. From germline, CDR1 is LGHDT and CDR2 YNNKEL (reference sequence). The CDR3 has 12 residues. V gave up 1 base and J gave up 2 bases, with 3 bases separating them.

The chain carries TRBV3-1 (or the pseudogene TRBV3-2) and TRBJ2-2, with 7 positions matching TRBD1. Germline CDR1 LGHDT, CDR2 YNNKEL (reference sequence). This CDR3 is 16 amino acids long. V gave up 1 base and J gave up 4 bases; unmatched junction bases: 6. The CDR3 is CASSQVYRGSTGELFF. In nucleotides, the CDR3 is TGTGCCAGCAGCCAAGTTTACAGGGGAAGCACCGGGGAGCTGTTTTTT.

The CDR3 is CASSLGVLSHTEAFF. In DNA, the CDR3 is TGCGCCAGCAGCTTGGGTGTCCTATCCCACACTGAAGCTTTCTTT. The chain links TRBV5-1 to TRBJ1-1; D call uncertain. Germline CDR1 SGHRS, CDR2 YFSETQ. V was shortened by 0 bases and J by 3 bases, with 12 bases between the two germline ends. This CDR3 contains 15 residues.

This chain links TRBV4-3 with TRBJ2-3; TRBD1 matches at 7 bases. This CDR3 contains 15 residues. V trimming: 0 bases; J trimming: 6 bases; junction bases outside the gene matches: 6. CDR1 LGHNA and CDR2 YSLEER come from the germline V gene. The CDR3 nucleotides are TGCGCCAGCAGCCAAGAAAGTCAGGGGGAGGATACGCAGTATTTT. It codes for CASSQESQGEDTQYF.

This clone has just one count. CDR3 residues: CASSDGTSGKIYEQYF. In DNA form, the CDR3 reads TGTGCCAGCAGTGACGGGACTAGCGGGAAAATCTACGAGCAGTACTTC. The chain has TRBV25-1 and TRBJ2-7, with TRBD2 identical over 13 bases. J was trimmed by 3 bases and V by 3 bases; bases with no gene match: 5. The CDR3 covers 16 residues. Germline V gene sequence: CDR1 MGHDK, CDR2 SYGVNS.

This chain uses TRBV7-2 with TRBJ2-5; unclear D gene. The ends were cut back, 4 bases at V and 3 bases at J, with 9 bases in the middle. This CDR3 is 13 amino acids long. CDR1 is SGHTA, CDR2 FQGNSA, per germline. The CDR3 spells CASSSLEKETQYF. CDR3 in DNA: TGTGCCAGCAGCTCCTTAGAGAAAGAGACCCAGTACTTC.

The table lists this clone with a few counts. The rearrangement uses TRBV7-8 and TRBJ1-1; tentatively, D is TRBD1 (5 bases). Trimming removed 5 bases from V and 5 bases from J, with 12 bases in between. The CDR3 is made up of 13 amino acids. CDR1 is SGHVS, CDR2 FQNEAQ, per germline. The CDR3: CASSGRGGTEAFF. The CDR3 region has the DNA TGTGCCAGCAGCGGGAGGGGAGGGACTGAAGCTTTCTTT.

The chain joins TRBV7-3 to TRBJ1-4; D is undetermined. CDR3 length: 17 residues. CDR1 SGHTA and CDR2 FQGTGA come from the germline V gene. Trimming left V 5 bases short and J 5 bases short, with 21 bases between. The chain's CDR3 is CASSPGSSPGANEKLFF. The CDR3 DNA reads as TGTGCCAGCAGCCCGGGCTCCTCCCCGGGAGCGAATGAAAAACTGTTTTTT.

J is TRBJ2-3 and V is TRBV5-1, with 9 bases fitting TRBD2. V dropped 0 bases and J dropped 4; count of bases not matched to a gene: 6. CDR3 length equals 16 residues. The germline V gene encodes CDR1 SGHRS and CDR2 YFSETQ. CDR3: CASSLGRGGAPDTQYF. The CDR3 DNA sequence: TGCGCCAGCAGCTTGGGTCGCGGGGGGGCCCCAGATACGCAGTATTTT.

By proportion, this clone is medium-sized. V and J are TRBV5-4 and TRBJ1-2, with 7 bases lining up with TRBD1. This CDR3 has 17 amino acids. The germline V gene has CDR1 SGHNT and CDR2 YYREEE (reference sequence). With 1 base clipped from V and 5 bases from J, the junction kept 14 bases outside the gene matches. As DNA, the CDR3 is TGTGCCAGCAGCTTGCAAGCCAGGCAGGGGGTGGTTTATGGCTACACCTTC. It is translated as CASSLQARQGVVYGYTF.

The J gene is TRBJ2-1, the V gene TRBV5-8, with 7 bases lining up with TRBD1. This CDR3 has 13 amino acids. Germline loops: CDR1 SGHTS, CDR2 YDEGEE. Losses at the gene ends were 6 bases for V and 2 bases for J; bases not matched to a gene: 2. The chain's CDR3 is CASTRGPYNEQFF. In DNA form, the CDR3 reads TGTGCCAGCACAAGGGGGCCCTACAATGAGCAGTTCTTC.

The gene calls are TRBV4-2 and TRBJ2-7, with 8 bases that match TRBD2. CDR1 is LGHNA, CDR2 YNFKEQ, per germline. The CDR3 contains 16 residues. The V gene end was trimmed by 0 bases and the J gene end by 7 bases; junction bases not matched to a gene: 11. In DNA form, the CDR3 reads TGTGCCAGCAGCCAAGATTGGGGCGGGAGGATCCCAGAGCAGTACTTC. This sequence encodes CASSQDWGGRIPEQYF.